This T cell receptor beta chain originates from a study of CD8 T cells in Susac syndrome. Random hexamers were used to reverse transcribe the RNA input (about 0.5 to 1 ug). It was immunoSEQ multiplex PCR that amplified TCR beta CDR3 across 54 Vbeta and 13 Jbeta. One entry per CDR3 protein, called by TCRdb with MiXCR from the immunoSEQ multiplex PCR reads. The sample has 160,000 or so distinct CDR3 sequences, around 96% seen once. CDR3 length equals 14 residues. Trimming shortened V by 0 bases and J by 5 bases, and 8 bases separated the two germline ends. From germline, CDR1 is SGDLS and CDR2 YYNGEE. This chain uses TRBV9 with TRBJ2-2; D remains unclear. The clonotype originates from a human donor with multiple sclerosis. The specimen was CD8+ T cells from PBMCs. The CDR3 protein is CASSVEAGTGELFF. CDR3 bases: TGTGCCAGCAGCGTAGAGGCAGGAACCGGGGAGCTGTTTTTT.